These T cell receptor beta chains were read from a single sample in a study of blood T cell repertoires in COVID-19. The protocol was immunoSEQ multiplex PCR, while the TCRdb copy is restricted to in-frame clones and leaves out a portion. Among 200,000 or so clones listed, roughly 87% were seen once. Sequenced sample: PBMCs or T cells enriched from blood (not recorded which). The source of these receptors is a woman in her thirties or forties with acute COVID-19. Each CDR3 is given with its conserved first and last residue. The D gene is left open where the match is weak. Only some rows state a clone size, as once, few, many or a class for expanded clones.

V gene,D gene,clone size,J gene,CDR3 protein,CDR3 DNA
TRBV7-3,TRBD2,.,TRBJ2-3,CASSQIGAGAKDTQYF,TGTGCCAGCAGCCAGATAGGAGCGGGAGCGAAAGATACGCAGTATTTT
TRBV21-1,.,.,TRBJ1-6,CASSRTVDRRAYNSPLHF,TGTGCCAGCAGCAGGACGGTTGACCGGAGGGCCTATAATTCACCCCTCCACTTT
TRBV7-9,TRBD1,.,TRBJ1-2,CASSSGTGGGGDYGYTF,TGTGCCAGCAGCTCCGGGACAGGGGGCGGCGGGGACTATGGCTACACCTTC
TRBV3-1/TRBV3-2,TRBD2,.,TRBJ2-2,CASSQPLAGATSGELFF,TGTGCCAGCAGCCAACCACTAGCGGGAGCCACCAGCGGGGAGCTGTTTTTT
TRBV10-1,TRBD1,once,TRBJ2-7,CASAPRQGAVGEQYF,TGCGCCAGCGCCCCACGACAGGGGGCGGTCGGCGAGCAGTACTTC
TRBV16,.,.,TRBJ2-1,CASSPLPGNEQFF,TGTGCCAGCAGCCCCCTCCCGGGCAATGAGCAGTTCTTC
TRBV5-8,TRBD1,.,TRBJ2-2,CASSFWVTKTGVNGELFF,TGTGCCAGCAGCTTTTGGGTGACAAAGACAGGGGTAAACGGGGAGCTGTTTTTT
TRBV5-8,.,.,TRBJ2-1,CASSLGAGTQEQFF,TGTGCCAGCAGCTTGGGAGCGGGTACCCAGGAGCAGTTCTTC
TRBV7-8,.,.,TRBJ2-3,CASSLVSVQDTQYF,TGTGCCAGCAGCTTGGTTAGCGTTCAAGATACGCAGTATTTT
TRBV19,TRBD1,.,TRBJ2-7,CASSRDRGRNEQYF,TGTGCCAGTAGTAGGGACAGGGGGCGGAACGAGCAGTACTTC
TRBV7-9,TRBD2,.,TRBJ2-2,CASSSERELDGELFF,TGTGCCAGCAGTTCCGAGCGGGAGTTGGACGGGGAGCTGTTTTTT
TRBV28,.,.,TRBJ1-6,CASSFAQGSNSPLHF,TGTGCCAGCAGTTTTGCGCAGGGAAGTAATTCACCCCTCCACTTT
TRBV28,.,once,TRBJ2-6,CASSLPAAGANVLTF,TGTGCCAGCAGCCTTCCAGCGGCTGGGGCCAACGTCCTGACTTTC
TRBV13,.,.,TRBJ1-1,CASSFETGDMNTEAFF,TGTGCCAGCAGCTTCGAGACAGGCGACATGAACACTGAAGCTTTCTTT
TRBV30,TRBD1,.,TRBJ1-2,CAFYGTEPAGYTF,TGTGCCTTTTACGGGACAGAACCTGCGGGGTACACCTTC
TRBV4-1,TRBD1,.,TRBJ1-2,CASSQGFGQEDNYGYTF,TGCGCCAGCAGCCAGGGTTTCGGACAGGAAGATAACTATGGCTACACCTTC
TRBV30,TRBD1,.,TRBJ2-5,CACRDRVQETQYF,TGTGCCTGCAGGGACAGGGTACAAGAGACCCAGTACTTC